A single sample gave rise to the 4 T cell receptor beta chains below, sequenced in a study of cytomegalovirus exposure and HLA in healthy donors. Repertoires were generated with immunoSEQ multiplex PCR, while TCRdb's copy carries only in-frame clones and drops some. The repertoire holds approximately 300,000 clones, with roughly 88% as singletons. The sequenced sample consisted of PBMCs. The source is a woman under 30 in good health and CMV-seronegative.

This chain links TRBV29-1 with TRBJ2-2; 11 nucleotides match TRBD2. With 6 bases clipped from V and 4 bases from J, the junction kept 1 base outside the gene matches. The CDR3 extends over 13 amino acids. Germline V gives CDR1 SQVTM, CDR2 ANQGSEA. CDR3: CSVLAGATGELFF. In DNA, the CDR3 is TGCAGCGTACTAGCGGGAGCCACCGGGGAGCTGTTTTTT.

The chain couples TRBV10-3 to TRBJ2-7; 8 nucleotides line up with TRBD2. The V gene's germline CDR1 is ENHRY and CDR2 SYGVKD. V lost 0 bases to trimming and J lost 3 bases; unmatched junction nucleotides: 4. This CDR3 spans 15 amino acids. The DNA of the CDR3 is TGTGCCATCAGTGAGTCGACTAGCGCGAACTACGAGCAGTACTTC. Its translation is CAISESTSANYEQYF.

The CDR3 here is CASSKSGNTDTQYF. CDR3 in DNA: TGTGCCAGCAGCAAAAGCGGGAATACAGATACGCAGTATTTT. This chain connects TRBV11-3 to TRBJ2-3, with 7 bases fitting TRBD2. The CDR3 length is 14 residues. V shed 5 bases and J 3 bases; nucleotides not matched to a gene: 5. Germline V gene data show CDR1 as SGHNT and CDR2 as YENEEA. Variable domain in full (rest from reference TRBV11-3 and TRBJ2-3): EAGVVQSPRYKIIEKKQPVAFWCNPISGHNTLYWYLQNLGQGPELLIRYENEEAVDDSQLPKDRFSAERLKGVDSTLKIQPAELGDSAVYLCASSKSGNTDTQYFGPGTRLTVL.

The V call is TRBV5-1, the J call TRBJ2-7; D possibly corresponds to TRBD1 (5 bases). V dropped 0 bases and J dropped 7 bases, with 5 bases sitting between them. The CDR3 has 11 amino acids. Germline assignment: CDR1 SGHRS and CDR2 YFSETQ. Here the CDR3 reads CASSLEGEQYF. In DNA, the CDR3 is TGCGCCAGCAGCTTGGAGGGGGAGCAGTACTTC.